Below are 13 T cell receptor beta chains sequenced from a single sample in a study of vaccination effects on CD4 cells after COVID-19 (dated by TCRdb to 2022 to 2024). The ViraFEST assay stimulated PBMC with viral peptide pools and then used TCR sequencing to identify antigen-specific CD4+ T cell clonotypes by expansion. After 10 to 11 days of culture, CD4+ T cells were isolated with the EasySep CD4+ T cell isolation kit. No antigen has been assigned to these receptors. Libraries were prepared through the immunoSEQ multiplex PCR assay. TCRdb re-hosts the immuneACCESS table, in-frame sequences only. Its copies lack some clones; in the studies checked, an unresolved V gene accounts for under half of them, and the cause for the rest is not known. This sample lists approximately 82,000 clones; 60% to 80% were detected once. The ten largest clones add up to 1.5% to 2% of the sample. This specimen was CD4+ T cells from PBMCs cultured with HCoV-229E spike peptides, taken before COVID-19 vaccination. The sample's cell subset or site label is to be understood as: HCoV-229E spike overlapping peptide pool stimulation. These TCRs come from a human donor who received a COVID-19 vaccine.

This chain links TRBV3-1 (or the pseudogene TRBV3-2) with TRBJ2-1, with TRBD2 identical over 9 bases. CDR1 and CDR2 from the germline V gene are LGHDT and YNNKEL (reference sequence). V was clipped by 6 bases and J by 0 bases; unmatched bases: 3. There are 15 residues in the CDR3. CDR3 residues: CASRLAGASYNEQFF. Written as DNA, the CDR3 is TGTGCCAGCAGGTTAGCGGGGGCCTCCTACAATGAGCAGTTCTTC.

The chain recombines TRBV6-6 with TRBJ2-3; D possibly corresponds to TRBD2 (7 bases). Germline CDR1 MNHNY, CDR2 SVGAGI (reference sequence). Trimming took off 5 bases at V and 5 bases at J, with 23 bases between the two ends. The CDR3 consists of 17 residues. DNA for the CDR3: TGTGCCAGCAGTCGTGGGAGGGGGGGGGCCGAGAAAGATACGCAGTATTTT. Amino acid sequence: CASSRGRGGAEKDTQYF.

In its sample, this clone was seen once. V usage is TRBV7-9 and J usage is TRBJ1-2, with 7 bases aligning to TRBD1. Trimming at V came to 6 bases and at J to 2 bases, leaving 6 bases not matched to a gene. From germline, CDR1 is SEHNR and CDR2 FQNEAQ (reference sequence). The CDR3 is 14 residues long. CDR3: CASSRQGGNYGYTF. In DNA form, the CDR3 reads TGTGCCAGCAGTCGACAGGGCGGGAACTATGGCTACACCTTC.

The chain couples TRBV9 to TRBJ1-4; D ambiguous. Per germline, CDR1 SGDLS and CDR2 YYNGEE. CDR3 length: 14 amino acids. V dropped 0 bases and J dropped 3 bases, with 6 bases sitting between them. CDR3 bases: TGTGCCAGCAGCGTAGAGTCCTCTAATGAAAAACTGTTTTTT. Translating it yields CASSVESSNEKLFF.

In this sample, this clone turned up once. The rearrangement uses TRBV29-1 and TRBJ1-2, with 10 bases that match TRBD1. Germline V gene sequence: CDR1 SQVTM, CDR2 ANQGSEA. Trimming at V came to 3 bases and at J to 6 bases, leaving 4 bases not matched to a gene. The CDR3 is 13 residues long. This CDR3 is CSVDPGQGNGYTF. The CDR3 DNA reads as TGCAGCGTTGACCCGGGACAGGGGAATGGCTACACCTTC.

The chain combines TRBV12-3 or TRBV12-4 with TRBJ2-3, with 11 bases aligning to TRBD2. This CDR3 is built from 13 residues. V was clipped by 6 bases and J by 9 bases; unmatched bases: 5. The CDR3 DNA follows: TGTGCCAGCAGCCCCGGGACTAGCGGCACGCAGTATTTT. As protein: CASSPGTSGTQYF.

The CDR3 spells CASFNRGPPVRSSNQPQHF. As DNA, the CDR3 is TGCGCCAGCTTTAATCGGGGACCCCCCGTTCGAAGTAGCAATCAGCCCCAGCATTTT. The rearrangement joins TRBV10-1 to TRBJ1-5; a possible D gene is TRBD1 (5 bases). There are 19 residues in the CDR3. Between the trimmed V and J ends, which lost 8 bases and 0 bases, there was a span of 26 bases. Looked up from germline, CDR1 is WNHNN and CDR2 is SYGVQD (reference sequence).

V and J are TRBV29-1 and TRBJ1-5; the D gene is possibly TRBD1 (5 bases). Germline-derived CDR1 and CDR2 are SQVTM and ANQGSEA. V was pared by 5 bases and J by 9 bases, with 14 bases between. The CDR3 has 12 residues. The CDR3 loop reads CSVLDGGSPQHF. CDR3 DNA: TGCAGCGTTTTGGACGGGGGTTCGCCCCAGCATTTT.

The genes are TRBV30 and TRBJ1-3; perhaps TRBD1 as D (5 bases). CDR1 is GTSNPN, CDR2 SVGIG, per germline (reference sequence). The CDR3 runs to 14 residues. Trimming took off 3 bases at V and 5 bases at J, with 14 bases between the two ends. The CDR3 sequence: CAWRGGRVRNTIYF. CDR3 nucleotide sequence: TGTGCCTGGAGGGGAGGCAGGGTGAGAAACACCATATATTTT.

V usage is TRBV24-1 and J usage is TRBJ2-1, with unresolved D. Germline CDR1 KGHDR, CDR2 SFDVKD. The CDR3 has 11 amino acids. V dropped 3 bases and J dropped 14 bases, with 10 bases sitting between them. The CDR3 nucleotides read TGTGCCACCAGTGATGCGGTTCAGGAGTTCTTC. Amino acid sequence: CATSDAVQEFF.

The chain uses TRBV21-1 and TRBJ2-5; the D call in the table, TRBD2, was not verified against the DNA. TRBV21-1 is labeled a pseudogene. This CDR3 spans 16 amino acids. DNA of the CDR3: TGTGCCAGCAGCCCGCTGACTAGCGGGGGCCCCCAGGCCCAGTACTTC. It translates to CASSPLTSGGPQAQYF.

In nucleotides, the CDR3 is TGTGCCAGCAGCCGTTCGTTTCTAGCACAGGCGAGGGTCAATGAGCAGTTCTTC. It translates to CASSRSFLAQARVNEQFF. The chain is built from TRBV12-1 and TRBJ2-1. TRBV12-1 is a known pseudogene. The length of the CDR3 is 18 residues.

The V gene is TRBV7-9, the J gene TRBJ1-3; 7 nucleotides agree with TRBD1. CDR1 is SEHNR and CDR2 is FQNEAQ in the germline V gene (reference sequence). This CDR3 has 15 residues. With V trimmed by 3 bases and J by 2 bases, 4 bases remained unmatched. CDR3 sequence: CASSFEQGTGNTIYF. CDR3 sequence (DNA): TGTGCCAGCAGCTTCGAACAGGGGACTGGAAACACCATATATTTT.